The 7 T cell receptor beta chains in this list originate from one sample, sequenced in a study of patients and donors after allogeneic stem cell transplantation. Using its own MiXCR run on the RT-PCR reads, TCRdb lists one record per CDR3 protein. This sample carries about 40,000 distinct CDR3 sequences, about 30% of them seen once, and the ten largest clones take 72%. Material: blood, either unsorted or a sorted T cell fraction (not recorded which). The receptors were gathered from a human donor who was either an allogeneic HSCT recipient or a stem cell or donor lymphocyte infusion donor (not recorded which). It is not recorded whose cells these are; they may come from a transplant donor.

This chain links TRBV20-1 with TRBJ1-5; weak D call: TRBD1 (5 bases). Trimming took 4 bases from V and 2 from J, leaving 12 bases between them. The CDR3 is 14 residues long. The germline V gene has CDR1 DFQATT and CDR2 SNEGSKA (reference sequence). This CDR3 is CSATGSRRNQPQHF. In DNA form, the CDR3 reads TGCAGTGCTACAGGGTCACGTCGCAATCAGCCCCAGCATTTT.

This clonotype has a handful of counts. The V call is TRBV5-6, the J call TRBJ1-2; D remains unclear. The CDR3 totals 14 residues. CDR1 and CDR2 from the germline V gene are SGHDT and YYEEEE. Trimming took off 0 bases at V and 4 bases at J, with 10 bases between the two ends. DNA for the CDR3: TGTGCCAGCAGCTTGGAGGTTTGGGGCTATGGCTACACCTTC. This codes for CASSLEVWGYGYTF.

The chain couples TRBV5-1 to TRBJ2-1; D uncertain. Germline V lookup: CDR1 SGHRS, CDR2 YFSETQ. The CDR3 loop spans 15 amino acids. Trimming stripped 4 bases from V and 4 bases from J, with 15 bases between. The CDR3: CASSPTDYLYNEQFF. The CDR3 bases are TGCGCCAGCAGCCCGACGGATTACTTATACAATGAGCAGTTCTTC.

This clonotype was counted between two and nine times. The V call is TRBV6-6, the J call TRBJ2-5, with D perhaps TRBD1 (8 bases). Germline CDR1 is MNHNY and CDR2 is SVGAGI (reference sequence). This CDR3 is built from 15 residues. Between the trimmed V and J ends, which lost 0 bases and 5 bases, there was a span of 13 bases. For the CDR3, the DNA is TGTGCCAGCAGTTACTCAACAGGGGGAGGGGAGACCCAGTACTTC. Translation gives CASSYSTGGGETQYF.

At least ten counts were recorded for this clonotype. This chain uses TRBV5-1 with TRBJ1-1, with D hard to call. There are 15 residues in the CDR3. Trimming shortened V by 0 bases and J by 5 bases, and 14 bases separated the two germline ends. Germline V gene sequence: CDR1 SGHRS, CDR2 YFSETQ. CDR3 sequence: CASSLEALVGTEAFF. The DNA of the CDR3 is TGCGCCAGCAGCTTGGAGGCACTTGTCGGGACTGAAGCTTTCTTT.

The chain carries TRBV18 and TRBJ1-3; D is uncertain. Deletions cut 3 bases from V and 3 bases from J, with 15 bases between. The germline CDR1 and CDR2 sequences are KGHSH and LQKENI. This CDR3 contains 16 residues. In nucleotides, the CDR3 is TGTGCCAGCTCACCCTCGGTTCTGGGGAGTGGAAACACCATATATTTT. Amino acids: CASSPSVLGSGNTIYF.

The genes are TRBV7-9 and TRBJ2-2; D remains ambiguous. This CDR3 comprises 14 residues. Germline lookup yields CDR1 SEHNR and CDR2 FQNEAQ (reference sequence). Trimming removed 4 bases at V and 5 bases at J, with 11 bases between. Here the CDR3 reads CASSSNLLTGELFF. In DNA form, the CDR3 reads TGTGCCAGCAGCTCGAACTTACTTACCGGGGAGCTGTTTTTT.